This T cell receptor (beta chain) was retrieved from a study of shared clonotypes between healthy human individuals. Negatively enriched CD4+ T cells were divided by CD45RA into naive and memory. There are 14 residues in the CDR3. Germline V CDR1 and CDR2: LGHNA, YSLEER. After removal of 2 bases from V and 14 bases from J, the junction contained 9 bases not matched to a gene. Turning to this clone: Antigen: not known.

Sorted-subset replicate PCRs used about 190 ng of genomic DNA. This amount corresponded to some 30,000 T cell genomes. Profiled with immunoSEQ multiplex PCR; TCRdb holds only in-frame clones, not every one. The sample includes roughly 2.5 million clones, about 92% of them seen just once. Overall study results and limits: Donor scarcity curtailed the genetic and exposure-history diversity represented herein. Among donors, sharing of clonotypes was expected to be affected by sequencing depth.

The V call is TRBV4-3, the J call TRBJ1-6, with 7 bases fitting TRBD1. The TCR sequence derives from a man younger than 30 in good health. The source material was naive CD4+ T cells sorted from blood. Subset noted: CD45RA+ positively selected. Here the CDR3 reads CASSQNPGGESLHF. CDR3 sequence (DNA): TGCGCCAGCAGCCAAAACCCAGGGGGGGAATCCCTCCACTTT.